This T cell receptor (beta chain) was identified in a study of neurological immune-mediated disorders. This clonotype was recorded at least ten times. Every sequencing run gave over 170 million TCR-beta sequences, taken from 15-18 subjects. From the 5' RACE reads, TCRdb called clonotypes with MiXCR, one entry per CDR3 protein. The data hold tens of thousands of distinct CDR3 sequences, with 8.5% to 12% observed a single time. From germline, CDR1 is SGHRS and CDR2 YFSETQ. The CDR3 covers 15 residues. V gave up 0 bases and J gave up 4 bases; unmatched junction bases: 6. V gene TRBV5-1 combines with J gene TRBJ2-7, with 8 bases lining up with TRBD1. The clonotype was recovered from a woman in her sixties with HTLV-1-associated myelopathy (HAM/TSP). The material sequenced was PBMCs. The CDR3 sequence: CASSLAGGQGYEQYF. CDR3 coding DNA: TGCGCCAGCAGCTTGGCCGGAGGACAGGGTTACGAGCAGTACTTC.